The rows below give T cell receptor beta chains drawn from one sample of a study of cytomegalovirus exposure and HLA in healthy donors. Assay used: immunoSEQ multiplex PCR; TCRdb lists only in-frame clones, some missing. Among about 120,000 clones, approximately 70% were seen once, and the ten largest hold roughly 8.7%. Sequenced sample: PBMCs. These receptors were obtained from a man aged 25 to 40 in good health and CMV-seropositive. The CDR3 runs from the conserved cysteine through the conserved F or W. A D gene is named only where the DNA matches it firmly. Where a row states a size, it is once, few, many or the class of an expanded clone; other rows omit it.

j_gene,v_gene,len,d_gene,abundance,CDR3nt,CDR3aa
TRBJ2-7,TRBV5-1,16,.,.,TGCGCCAGCAGCTTGGCCCTCGGAGCGTCTTCCTACGAGCAGTACTTC,CASSLALGASSYEQYF
TRBJ1-5,TRBV28,15,TRBD1,.,TGTGCCAGCAGCCCGGGACAGGGGAACAATCAGCCCCAGCATTTT,CASSPGQGNNQPQHF
TRBJ2-3,TRBV4-1,14,.,.,TGCGCCAGCAGCCATAGGCTAGCAGCAGGTACGCAGTATTTT,CASSHRLAAGTQYF
TRBJ1-2,TRBV7-2,13,.,.,TGTGCCAGCAGCCAAGGAGCTAACTATGGCTACACCTTC,CASSQGANYGYTF
TRBJ1-6,TRBV5-1,15,.,.,TGCGCCAGCAGCTTGACGGGGTCGAACGATTCACCCCTCCACTTT,CASSLTGSNDSPLHF
TRBJ1-6,TRBV15,13,.,.,TGTGCCACCAGCAGAGTTCGGAATTCACCCCTCCACTTT,CATSRVRNSPLHF
TRBJ2-5,TRBV9,16,.,few,TGTGCCAGCAGCGTAGGGGCTAGCGCAGGCCAAGAGACCCAGTACTTC,CASSVGASAGQETQYF
TRBJ1-6,TRBV6-1,17,TRBD1,few,TGTGCCAGCAGTGAAGTTGGTGCTACAGGGGGTAATTCACCCCTCCACTTT,CASSEVGATGGNSPLHF
TRBJ1-2,TRBV6-6,14,TRBD1,few,TGTGCCAGCACCCGACAGGGTGATAACTATGGCTACACCTTC,CASTRQGDNYGYTF
TRBJ1-2,TRBV29-1,16,.,.,TGCAGCGTTGAAGATCGGAAGTGGACAGACGGCTATGGCTACACCTTC,CSVEDRKWTDGYGYTF
TRBJ2-3,TRBV30,14,TRBD2,few,TGTGCCTGGACTAGCGGGCGGACCACAGATACGCAGTATTTT,CAWTSGRTTDTQYF
TRBJ1-5,TRBV5-5,15,.,once,TGTGCCAGCAGCTCACAGTTACTTCTAAATCAGCCCCAGCATTTT,CASSSQLLLNQPQHF
TRBJ2-3,TRBV30,14,TRBD2,.,TGTGCCTGGGGACTAGCGGCCCTCACAGATACGCAGTATTTT,CAWGLAALTDTQYF
TRBJ2-5,TRBV28,15,.,.,TGTGCCAGCAGTTTATTGGCTAGAACGCCGGGGACCCAGTACTTC,CASSLLARTPGTQYF
TRBJ1-2,TRBV28,14,.,.,TGTGCCAGCAGTTTAAGTACCTATCCCTATGGCTACACCTTC,CASSLSTYPYGYTF
TRBJ1-1,TRBV6-5,13,.,.,TGTGCCAGCGGCCGACAGACGAACACTGAAGCTTTCTTT,CASGRQTNTEAFF
TRBJ2-3,TRBV5-8,15,.,few,TGTGCCAGCACTCGTGGGGGGGCGTGGGCAGATACGCAGTATTTT,CASTRGGAWADTQYF
TRBJ2-5,TRBV9,14,.,.,TGTGCCAGCGGCGTAGGTTGGGGGCTGGAGACCCAGTACTTC,CASGVGWGLETQYF
TRBJ1-1,TRBV6-6,13,.,.,TGTGTCAGCAGTCAAGCCCCGGAGGCTGAAGCTTTCTTT,CVSSQAPEAEAFF
TRBJ2-1,TRBV6-5,15,.,.,TGTGCCAGCAGTTACCTTACGGGGGGTGGGGGCGAAGAGTTCTTC,CASSYLTGGGGEEFF
TRBJ1-2,TRBV11-3,13,TRBD1,.,TGTGCCAGCAGTTTTACAGGGGACTATGGCTACACCTTC,CASSFTGDYGYTF
TRBJ1-5,TRBV9,15,.,.,TGTGCCAGCAGCGTAGGGACAACCGGCAATCAGCCCCAGCATTTT,CASSVGTTGNQPQHF
TRBJ1-1,TRBV5-1,15,.,once,TGCGCCAGCAGCTCTAACAGGGTGGCGAACACTGAAGCTTTCTTT,CASSSNRVANTEAFF
TRBJ2-3,TRBV6-4,13,.,.,TGTGCCAGCAGTCTGACTTATACAGATACGCAGTATTTT,CASSLTYTDTQYF
TRBJ2-1,TRBV11-3,15,TRBD1,.,TGTGCCAGCAGCCCTCCTTCCTACCGGGACAGGGTGGAGTTCTTC,CASSPPSYRDRVEFF
TRBJ1-2,TRBV29-1,12,.,.,TGCAGCGTTGGTATTGGGGGGTTAGGCTACACCTTC,CSVGIGGLGYTF
TRBJ1-1,TRBV5-1,14,.,.,TGCGCCAGCAGCTTGGGGTTCGGGGACACTGAAGCTTTCTTT,CASSLGFGDTEAFF
TRBJ2-1,TRBV5-1,18,TRBD1,.,TGCGCCAGCAGCTTAGCCTACCACAGGGGCCCGGCCTACAATGAGCAGTTCTTC,CASSLAYHRGPAYNEQFF
TRBJ2-1,TRBV13,18,TRBD2,once,TGTGCCAGCAGCACTCCGGCTAGCGGGGGGGCCACGCACCATGAGCAGTTCTTC,CASSTPASGGATHHEQFF
TRBJ1-1,TRBV27,15,.,.,TGTGCCAGCAGTTTATCGGGGGGGTTGTACACTGAAGCTTTCTTT,CASSLSGGLYTEAFF
TRBJ1-1,TRBV12-5,17,.,.,TGTGCTAGTGGTTTGGTCGTTTGGGGGGGCTCGCGTACTGAAGCTTTCTTT,CASGLVVWGGSRTEAFF
TRBJ1-2,TRBV6-5,15,TRBD1,.,TGTGCCAGCAGTCCGACAGGGGAGATTAACTATGGCTACACCTTC,CASSPTGEINYGYTF
TRBJ2-2,TRBV27,13,.,.,TGTGCCAGCAGTTTGGGCGGGACCGGGGAGCTGTTTTTT,CASSLGGTGELFF
TRBJ1-1,TRBV9,14,.,.,TGTGCCAGCAGCAACAGCCAGGGGTACACTGAAGCTTTCTTT,CASSNSQGYTEAFF
TRBJ1-2,TRBV7-9,13,TRBD1,.,TGTGCCAGCAGCTTAGGGACAGGGGGTGGCTACACCTTC,CASSLGTGGGYTF
TRBJ1-4,TRBV2,16,TRBD1,.,TGTGCCAGCAGTGAAGACAGGGGGCTGGCTAATGAAAAACTGTTTTTT,CASSEDRGLANEKLFF
TRBJ2-3,TRBV9,15,.,once,TGTGCCAGCAGCCTACACAGGGATAGGACAGATACGCAGTATTTT,CASSLHRDRTDTQYF
TRBJ2-3,TRBV6-1,14,.,.,TGTGCCAGCAGTGAGGGCCTCAGCACAGATACGCAGTATTTT,CASSEGLSTDTQYF
TRBJ2-3,TRBV5-6,16,TRBD2,.,TGTGCCAGCAGCTTGATTGCTAGCGGAAGCACAGATACGCAGTATTTT,CASSLIASGSTDTQYF
TRBJ2-7,TRBV7-9,12,.,.,TGTGCCAGCAGCTTAGAAGATCGCGGGCAGTACTTC,CASSLEDRGQYF
TRBJ2-2,TRBV5-4,15,.,few,TGTGCCAGCAGCTTGTTTCGGGAATTGGCCGGGGAGCTGTTTTTT,CASSLFRELAGELFF
TRBJ1-6,TRBV5-1,17,TRBD1,few,TGCGCCAGCAGCTTGAGTGACAGGGAGACATATAATTCACCCCTCCACTTT,CASSLSDRETYNSPLHF
TRBJ2-3,TRBV30,14,.,few,TGTGCCTGGAAACGGATGACTAGCACAGATACGCAGTATTTT,CAWKRMTSTDTQYF
TRBJ2-7,TRBV28,15,TRBD1,.,TGTGCCAGCAGGGCTCGACAGGGGGATCTCTACGAGCAGTACTTC,CASRARQGDLYEQYF
TRBJ2-2,TRBV5-8,16,TRBD1,.,TGTGCCAGCAGACGTGGCACAGGGGCGAACACCGGGGAGCTGTTTTTT,CASRRGTGANTGELFF
TRBJ2-5,TRBV19,14,.,.,TGTGCCAGTAGTGCGGGACAGACCCAAGAGACCCAGTACTTC,CASSAGQTQETQYF
TRBJ1-2,TRBV27,14,.,.,TGTGCCAGCAGTTTATCGACAGCCTCCTATGGCTACACCTTC,CASSLSTASYGYTF
TRBJ2-3,TRBV5-6,13,TRBD1,.,TGTGCCAGCGGGACAGGGATGACAGATACGCAGTATTTT,CASGTGMTDTQYF
TRBJ2-1,TRBV5-1,13,.,.,TGCGCCAGCAGCTTGTCGGTTTACAATGAGCAGTTCTTC,CASSLSVYNEQFF
TRBJ1-2,TRBV27,14,.,.,TGTGCCAGCAGTTTAGTTGGAGGCATTGGCGGCTACACCTTC,CASSLVGGIGGYTF
TRBJ1-1,TRBV11-2,16,.,few,TGTGCCAGCAGCTTCTGGGACTCCCGAATGAACACTGAAGCTTTCTTT,CASSFWDSRMNTEAFF